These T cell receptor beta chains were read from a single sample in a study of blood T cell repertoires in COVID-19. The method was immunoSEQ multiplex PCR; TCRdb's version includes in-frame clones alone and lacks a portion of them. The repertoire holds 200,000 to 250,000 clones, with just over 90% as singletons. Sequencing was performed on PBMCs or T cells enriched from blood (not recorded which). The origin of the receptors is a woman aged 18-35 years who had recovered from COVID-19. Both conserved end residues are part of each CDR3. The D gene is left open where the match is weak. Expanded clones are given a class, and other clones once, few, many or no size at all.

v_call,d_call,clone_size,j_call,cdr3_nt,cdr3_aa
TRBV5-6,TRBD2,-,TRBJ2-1,TGTGCCAGCAGCTTGGAACTAGCGGGGTACAATGAGCAGTTCTTC,CASSLELAGYNEQFF
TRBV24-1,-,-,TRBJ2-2,TGTGCCACCTGGAGCGGGGAGCTGTTTTTT,CATWSGELFF
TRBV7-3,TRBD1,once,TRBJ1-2,TGTGCCAGCAGCTTAATCCAGGGGGGTGGCTACACCTTC,CASSLIQGGGYTF
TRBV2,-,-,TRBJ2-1,TGTGCCAGCAGCCCTGCGGGCAGATACAATGAGCAGTTCTTC,CASSPAGRYNEQFF
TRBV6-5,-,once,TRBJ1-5,TGTGCCAGCAGTCCGACAGCTTATCAGCCCCAGCATTTT,CASSPTAYQPQHF
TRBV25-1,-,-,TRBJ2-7,TGTGCCAGCAGTGATCCCGGGACTGGTGGCGACGAGCAGTACTTC,CASSDPGTGGDEQYF
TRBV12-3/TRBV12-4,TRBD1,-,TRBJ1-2,TGTGCCAGCAGTTTAACGCCAGGGGGTGGCTACACCTTC,CASSLTPGGGYTF
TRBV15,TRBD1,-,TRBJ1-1,TGTGCCACCAGCCCCGGGACAGGGGGTTTGACTGAAGCTTTCTTT,CATSPGTGGLTEAFF
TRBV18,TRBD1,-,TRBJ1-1,TGTGCCAGCTCACCATTACAGGGGGCGGACACTGAAGCTTTCTTT,CASSPLQGADTEAFF
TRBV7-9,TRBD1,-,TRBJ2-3,TGTGCCAGCAGCCCCCCGGGACAGGGGTCCACAGATACGCAGTATTTT,CASSPPGQGSTDTQYF
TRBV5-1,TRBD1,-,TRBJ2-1,TGCGCCAGCAGCGCCTCGACAGGGGGACTTCTTAATGAGCAGTTCTTC,CASSASTGGLLNEQFF
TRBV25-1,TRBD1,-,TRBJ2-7,TGTGCCAGCAGGGGGGACAGGGGCCATTCCGAGCAGTACTTC,CASRGDRGHSEQYF
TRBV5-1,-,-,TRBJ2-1,TGCGCCAGCAGCTTCGGCGGGCCTAGGGTTGAGCAGTTCTTC,CASSFGGPRVEQFF
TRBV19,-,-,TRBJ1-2,TGTGCCAGTAGTACCCGACCCAGAGGGTATGGCTACACCTTC,CASSTRPRGYGYTF
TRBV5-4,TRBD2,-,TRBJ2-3,TGTGCCAGCAGCCCGGCGGGGGGCGGTAACACAGATACGCAGTATTTT,CASSPAGGGNTDTQYF
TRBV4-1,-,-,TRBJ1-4,TGCGCCAGCAGCCAAGGTCAGGGGGAAAAACTGTTTTTT,CASSQGQGEKLFF
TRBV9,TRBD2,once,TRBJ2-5,TGTGCCAGCAGCGTGTCCCCAGCGGGGGGGCGGGAGACCCAGTACTTC,CASSVSPAGGRETQYF
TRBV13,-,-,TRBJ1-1,TGTGCCAGCAGCTTACAGGTGGCCACTGAAGCTTTCTTT,CASSLQVATEAFF
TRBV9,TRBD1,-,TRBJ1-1,TGTGCCAGCAGCCCTTCGACAGGGACCACTGAAGCTTTCTTT,CASSPSTGTTEAFF
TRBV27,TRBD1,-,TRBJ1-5,TGTGCCAGCAGTTTATCGGTGGGACAGTTCTTCCAGCCCCAGCATTTT,CASSLSVGQFFQPQHF